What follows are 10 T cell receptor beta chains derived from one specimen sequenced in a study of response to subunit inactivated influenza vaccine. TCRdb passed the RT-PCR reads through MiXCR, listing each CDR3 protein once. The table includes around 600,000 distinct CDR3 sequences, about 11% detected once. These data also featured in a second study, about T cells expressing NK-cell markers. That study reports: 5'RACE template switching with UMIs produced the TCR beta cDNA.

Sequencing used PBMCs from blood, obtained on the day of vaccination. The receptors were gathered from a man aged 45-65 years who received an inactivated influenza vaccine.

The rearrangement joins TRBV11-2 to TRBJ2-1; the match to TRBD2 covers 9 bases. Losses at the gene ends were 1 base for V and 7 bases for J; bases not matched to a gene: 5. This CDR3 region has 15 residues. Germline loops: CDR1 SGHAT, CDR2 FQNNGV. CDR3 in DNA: TGTGCCAGCAGCTTAGCACCTAGCGGGGCGAATGAGCAGTTCTTC. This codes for CASSLAPSGANEQFF.

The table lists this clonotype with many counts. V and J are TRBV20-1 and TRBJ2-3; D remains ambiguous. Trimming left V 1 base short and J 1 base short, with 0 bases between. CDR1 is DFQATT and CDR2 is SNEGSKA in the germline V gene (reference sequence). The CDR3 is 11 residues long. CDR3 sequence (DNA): TGCAGTGCTAGAGGCACAGATACGCAGTATTTT. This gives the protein CSARGTDTQYF.

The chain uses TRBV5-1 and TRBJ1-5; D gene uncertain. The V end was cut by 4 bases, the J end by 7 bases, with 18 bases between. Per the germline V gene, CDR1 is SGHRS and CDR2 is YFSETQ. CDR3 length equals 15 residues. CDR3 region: CASSLGGVAGQPQHF. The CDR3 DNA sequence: TGCGCCAGCAGCCTTGGAGGAGTCGCAGGACAGCCCCAGCATTTT.

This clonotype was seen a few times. In nucleotides, the CDR3 is TGCAGTGCCTCGACTAACGGGTTAGGTACTGAAGCTTTCTTT. Translated, it gives CSASTNGLGTEAFF. The chain employs TRBV20-1 and TRBJ1-1; D unclear. The CDR3 length is 14 residues. Germline lookup yields CDR1 DFQATT and CDR2 SNEGSKA (reference sequence). V lost 6 bases, J lost 5 bases, and 19 bases lay in between.

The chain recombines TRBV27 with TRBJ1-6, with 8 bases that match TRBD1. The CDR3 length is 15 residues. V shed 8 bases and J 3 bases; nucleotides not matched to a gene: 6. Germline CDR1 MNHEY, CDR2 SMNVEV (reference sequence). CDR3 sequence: CASRLQGDYNSPLHF. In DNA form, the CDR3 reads TGTGCCAGCCGCCTACAGGGGGACTATAATTCACCCCTCCACTTT.

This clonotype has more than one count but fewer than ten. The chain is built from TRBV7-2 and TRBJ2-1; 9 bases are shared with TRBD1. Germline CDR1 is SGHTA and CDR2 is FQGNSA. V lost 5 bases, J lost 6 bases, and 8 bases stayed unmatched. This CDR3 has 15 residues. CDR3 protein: CASSITGGFSNEQFF. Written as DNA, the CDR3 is TGTGCCAGCAGCATCACAGGGGGCTTTTCCAATGAGCAGTTCTTC.

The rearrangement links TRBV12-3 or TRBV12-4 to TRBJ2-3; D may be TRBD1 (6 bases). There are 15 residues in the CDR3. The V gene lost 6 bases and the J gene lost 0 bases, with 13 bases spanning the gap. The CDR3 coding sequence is TGTGCCAGCAGCAAGGACAGTCTAAGCACAGATACGCAGTATTTT. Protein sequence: CASSKDSLSTDTQYF.

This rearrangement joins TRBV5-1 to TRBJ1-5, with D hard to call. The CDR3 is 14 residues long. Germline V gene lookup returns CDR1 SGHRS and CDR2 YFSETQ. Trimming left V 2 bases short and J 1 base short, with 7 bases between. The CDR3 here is CASSFDGSNQPQHF. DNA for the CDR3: TGCGCCAGCAGCTTTGACGGGAGCAATCAGCCCCAGCATTTT.

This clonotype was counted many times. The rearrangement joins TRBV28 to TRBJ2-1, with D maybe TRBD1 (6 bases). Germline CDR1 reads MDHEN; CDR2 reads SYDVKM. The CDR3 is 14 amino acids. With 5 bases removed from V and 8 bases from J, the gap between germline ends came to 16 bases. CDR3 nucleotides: TGTGCCAGCAGTGTTAACTTTGGGGGCGATGAGCAGTTCTTC. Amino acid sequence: CASSVNFGGDEQFF.

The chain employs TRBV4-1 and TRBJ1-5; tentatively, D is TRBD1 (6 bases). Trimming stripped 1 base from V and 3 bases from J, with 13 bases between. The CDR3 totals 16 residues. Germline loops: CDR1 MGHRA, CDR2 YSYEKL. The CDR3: CASSQVGGPINQPQHF. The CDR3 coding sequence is TGCGCCAGCAGCCAAGTGGGGGGCCCAATCAATCAGCCCCAGCATTTT.